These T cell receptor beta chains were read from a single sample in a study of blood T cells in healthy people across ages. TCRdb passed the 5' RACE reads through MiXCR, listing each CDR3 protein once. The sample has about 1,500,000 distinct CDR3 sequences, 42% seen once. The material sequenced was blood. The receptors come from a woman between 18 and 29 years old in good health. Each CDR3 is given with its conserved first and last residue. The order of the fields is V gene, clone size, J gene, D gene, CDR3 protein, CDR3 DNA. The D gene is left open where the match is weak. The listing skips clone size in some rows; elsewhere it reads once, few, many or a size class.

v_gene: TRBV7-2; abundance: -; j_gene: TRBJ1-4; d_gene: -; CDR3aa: CASSFGGNEKLFF; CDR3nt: TGTGCCAGCAGCTTCGGCGGTAATGAAAAACTGTTTTTT
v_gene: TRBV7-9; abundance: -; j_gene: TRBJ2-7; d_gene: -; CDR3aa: CASKDSYSYEQYF; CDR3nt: TGTGCCAGCAAGGACAGCTACTCCTACGAGCAGTACTTC
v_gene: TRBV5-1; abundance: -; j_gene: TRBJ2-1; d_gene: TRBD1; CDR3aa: CASSLQGEPTYNEQFF; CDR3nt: TGCGCCAGCAGCTTGCAGGGGGAACCAACCTACAATGAGCAGTTCTTC
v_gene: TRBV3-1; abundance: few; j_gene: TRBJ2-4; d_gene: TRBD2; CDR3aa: CASSQDKAGVAKNIQYF; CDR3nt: TGTGCCAGCAGCCAAGATAAGGCGGGAGTCGCCAAAAACATTCAGTACTTC
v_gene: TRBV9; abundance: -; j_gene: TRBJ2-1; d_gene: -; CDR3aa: CASSVATGKENEQFF; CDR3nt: TGTGCCAGCAGCGTAGCAACCGGCAAGGAGAATGAGCAGTTCTTC
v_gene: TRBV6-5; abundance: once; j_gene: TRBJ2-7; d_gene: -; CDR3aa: CASSYYPGGAEDEQYF; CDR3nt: TGTGCCAGCAGTTACTACCCCGGGGGAGCGGAGGACGAGCAGTACTTC
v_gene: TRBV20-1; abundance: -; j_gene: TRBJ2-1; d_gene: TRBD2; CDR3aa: CSAALAGVSYNEQFF; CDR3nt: TGCAGTGCTGCCCTGGCGGGAGTATCCTACAATGAGCAGTTCTTC
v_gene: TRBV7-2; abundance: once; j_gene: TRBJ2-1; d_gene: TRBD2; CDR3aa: CANTKLSGRAYNEQFF; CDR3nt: TGTGCCAACACCAAACTAAGCGGGAGGGCCTACAATGAGCAGTTCTTC
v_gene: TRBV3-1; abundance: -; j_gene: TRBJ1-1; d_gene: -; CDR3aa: CASSQVLTGKVAEAFF; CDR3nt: TGTGCCAGCAGCCAAGTGCTGACCGGGAAAGTCGCTGAAGCTTTCTTT
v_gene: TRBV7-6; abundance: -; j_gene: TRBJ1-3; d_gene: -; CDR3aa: CASSHGPGNTIYF; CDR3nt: TGTGCCAGCAGCCATGGACCTGGAAACACCATATATTTT
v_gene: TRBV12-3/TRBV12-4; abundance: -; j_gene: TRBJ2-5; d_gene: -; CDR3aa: CASSFPGGAKTQYF; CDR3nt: TGTGCCAGCAGTTTTCCCGGGGGCGCAAAGACCCAGTACTTC
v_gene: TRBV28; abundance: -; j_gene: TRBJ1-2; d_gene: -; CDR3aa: CASSLGGGTGPNYGYTF; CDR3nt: TGTGCCAGCAGTTTAGGTGGGGGGACGGGGCCTAACTATGGCTACACCTTC
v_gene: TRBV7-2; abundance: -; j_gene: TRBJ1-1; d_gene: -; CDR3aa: CASSPFLAFTEAFF; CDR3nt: TGTGCCAGCAGCCCGTTCTTAGCCTTCACTGAAGCTTTCTTT
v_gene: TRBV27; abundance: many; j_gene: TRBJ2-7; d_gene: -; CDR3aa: CASSLFTGYEQYF; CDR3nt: TGTGCCAGCAGTTTATTTACGGGGTACGAGCAGTACTTC
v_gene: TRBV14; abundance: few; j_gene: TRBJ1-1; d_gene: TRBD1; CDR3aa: CASSEGGPLGTEAFF; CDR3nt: TGTGCCAGCAGCGAAGGGGGCCCCTTGGGCACTGAAGCTTTCTTT
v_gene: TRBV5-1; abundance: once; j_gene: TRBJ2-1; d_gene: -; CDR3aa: CASSQVRNLYNEQFF; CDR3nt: TGCGCCAGCAGCCAAGTCCGGAACCTCTACAATGAGCAGTTCTTC
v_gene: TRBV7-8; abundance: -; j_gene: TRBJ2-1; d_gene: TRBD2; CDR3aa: CASSPELAGGSSYNEQFF; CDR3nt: TGTGCCAGCAGCCCAGAACTAGCGGGGGGTAGCTCCTACAATGAGCAGTTCTTC
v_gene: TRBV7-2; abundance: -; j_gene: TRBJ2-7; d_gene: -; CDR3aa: CASSLEGRTPTGYEQYF; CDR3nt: TGTGCCAGCAGCTTAGAAGGGCGGACGCCTACCGGGTACGAGCAGTACTTC
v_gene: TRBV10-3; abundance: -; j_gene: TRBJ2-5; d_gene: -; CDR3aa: CAISDSRVGETQYF; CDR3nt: TGTGCCATCAGTGACTCGCGGGTAGGAGAGACCCAGTACTTC
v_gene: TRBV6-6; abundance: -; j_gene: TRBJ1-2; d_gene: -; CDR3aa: CASTLATVNYGYTF; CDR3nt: TGTGCCAGCACTTTAGCGACAGTGAACTATGGCTACACCTTC
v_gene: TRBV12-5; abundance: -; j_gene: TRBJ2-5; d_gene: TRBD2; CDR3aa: CASGLGLTSGGENEQYF; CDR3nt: TGTGCTAGTGGTTTGGGACTAACTAGCGGGGGCGAAAATGAGCAGTACTTC
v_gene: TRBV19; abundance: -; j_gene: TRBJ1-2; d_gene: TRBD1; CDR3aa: CASWDRGRRDGYTF; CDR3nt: TGTGCCAGTTGGGACAGGGGGCGTAGGGATGGCTACACCTTC
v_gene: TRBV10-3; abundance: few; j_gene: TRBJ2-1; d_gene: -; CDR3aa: CAISDPARAAYNEQFF; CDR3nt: TGTGCCATCAGTGATCCCGCGCGAGCAGCTTACAATGAGCAGTTCTTC
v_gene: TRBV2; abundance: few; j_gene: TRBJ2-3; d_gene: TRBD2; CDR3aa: CATEGLAESTDTQYF; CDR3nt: TGTGCCACCGAAGGGCTAGCGGAGAGCACAGATACGCAGTATTTT
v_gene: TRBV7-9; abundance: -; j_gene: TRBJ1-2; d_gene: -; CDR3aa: CASSSQSYGYTF; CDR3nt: TGTGCCAGCAGCTCCCAAAGCTATGGCTACACCTTC
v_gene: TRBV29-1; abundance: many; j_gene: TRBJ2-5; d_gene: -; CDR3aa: CSVEGPKAETQYF; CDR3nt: TGCAGCGTTGAGGGGCCAAAAGCGGAGACCCAGTACTTC
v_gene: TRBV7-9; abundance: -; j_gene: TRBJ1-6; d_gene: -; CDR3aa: CASSSRDLNAPLHF; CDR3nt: TGTGCCAGCAGCTCCCGGGACTTAAATGCACCCCTCCACTTT
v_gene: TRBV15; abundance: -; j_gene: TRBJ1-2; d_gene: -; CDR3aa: CATSYQSGTSDYGYTF; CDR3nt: TGTGCCACCAGCTATCAATCCGGGACAAGCGACTATGGCTACACCTTC
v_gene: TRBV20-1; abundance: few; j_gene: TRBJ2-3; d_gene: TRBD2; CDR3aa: CSAQGMREVRDTQYF; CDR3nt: TGCAGTGCTCAGGGTATGCGGGAGGTTAGAGATACGCAGTATTTT
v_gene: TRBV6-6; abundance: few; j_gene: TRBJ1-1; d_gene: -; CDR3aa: CASSSAGMNTEAFF; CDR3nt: TGTGCCAGCAGTTCGGCAGGCATGAACACTGAAGCTTTCTTT
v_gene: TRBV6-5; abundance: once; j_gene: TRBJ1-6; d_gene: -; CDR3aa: CASSYTRQGNSPLHF; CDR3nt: TGTGCCAGCAGTTACACTAGACAAGGGAATTCACCCCTCCACTTT
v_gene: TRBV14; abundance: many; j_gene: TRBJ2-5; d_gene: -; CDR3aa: CASSQERTRGETQYF; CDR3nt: TGTGCCAGCAGCCAAGAAAGGACTAGGGGGGAGACCCAGTACTTC